These 10 T cell receptor beta chains share one sample of origin, sequenced in a study of blood T cell repertoires in COVID-19 (dated by TCRdb to the early 2020s). The method behind the library was the immunoSEQ multiplex PCR assay. TCRdb limited this immuneACCESS table to in-frame rearrangements with V and J called. A share of clones is missing; checked studies link under half to unresolved V genes, and the rest is unexplained. For this sample there are over 130,000 clones; around 81% appear just once. The ten largest account for 3.5% to 4.5% of the sample. Sequenced: peripheral blood. These receptors originate from a woman aged 55-75 years with acute or convalescent COVID-19.

This clone was counted a single time. J is TRBJ1-5 and V is TRBV21-1. TRBV21-1 is a listed pseudogene. The CDR3 has 16 amino acids. CDR3 coding DNA: TGTGCCTCTCAGGTTCGGGAGGAAATGAGCAATCAGCCCCAGCATTTT. Translating gives CASQVREEMSNQPQHF.

V is TRBV7-2 and J is TRBJ1-1; 7 bases are a match to TRBD1. This CDR3 has 15 amino acids. CDR1 and CDR2 from the germline V gene are SGHTA and FQGNSA. J gave up 1 base and V 6 bases, and 8 bases lay outside the gene matches. CDR3 nucleotide sequence: TGTGCCAGCAGGGAGCAACAGGGGCAGAACACTGAAGCTTTCTTT. Translation: CASREQQGQNTEAFF.

This clone was counted a single time. The chain joins TRBV6-7 to TRBJ1-6, with a possible D match to TRBD1 (5 bases). TRBV6-7 qualifies as an ORF whose function is uncertain. The CDR3 covers 14 residues. V was trimmed by 4 bases and J by 6 bases, leaving 10 bases between them. The CDR3 protein is CASSSRQGNSPLHF. Here the CDR3 DNA reads TGTGCCAGCAGTTCGAGGCAGGGTAATTCACCCCTCCACTTT.

The genes are TRBV27 and TRBJ1-5, with D perhaps TRBD1 (6 bases). The V gene's germline CDR1 is MNHEY and CDR2 SMNVEV (reference sequence). V was clipped by 6 bases and J by 5 bases, with 11 bases between them. This CDR3 has 13 residues. For the CDR3, the DNA is TGTGCCAGCAGCACAGGGAACTATCAGCCCCAGCATTTT. Amino acid sequence: CASSTGNYQPQHF.

The chain recombines TRBV12-3 or TRBV12-4 with TRBJ1-6; D unresolved. The CDR3 sequence is 12 residues long. V was cut by 8 bases and J by 9 bases, with 11 bases left in between. The CDR3 coding sequence is TGTGCCAGCTGCCCTCCGGGTTCACCCCTCCACTTT. It codes for CASCPPGSPLHF.

The chain is built from TRBV7-9 and TRBJ1-4; D may be TRBD1 (6 bases). Trimming cost V 5 bases and J 5 bases, with 12 bases left between them. The germline V gene has CDR1 SEHNR and CDR2 FQNEAQ (reference sequence). This CDR3 is 14 amino acids long. The CDR3: CASSTGMLNEKLFF. The CDR3 coding sequence is TGTGCCAGCAGCACAGGGATGTTAAATGAAAAACTGTTTTTT.

The chain has TRBV30 and TRBJ1-1, with D unclear. The CDR3 has 13 residues. Germline CDR1 GTSNPN, CDR2 SVGIG (reference sequence). V dropped 0 bases and J dropped 0 bases, with 5 bases sitting between them. In DNA form, the CDR3 reads TGTGCCTGGAGTGTCCAGGTGAACACTGAAGCTTTCTTT. This codes for CAWSVQVNTEAFF.

This clone is a singleton in its sample. This chain uses TRBV3-1 (or the pseudogene TRBV3-2) with TRBJ2-5, with 8 bases fitting TRBD1. Germline V gives CDR1 LGHDT, CDR2 YNNKEL (reference sequence). The CDR3 spans 15 residues. Trimming at V came to 1 base and at J to 6 bases, leaving 7 bases not matched to a gene. As DNA, the CDR3 is TGTGCCAGCAGCCAAGGGGAGACAGGGGTTAAGACCCAGTACTTC. This encodes CASSQGETGVKTQYF.

For this clone: The sample carries other DNA sequences with the same CDR3. V usage is TRBV30 and J usage is TRBJ1-2; 8 bases are a match to TRBD1. In germline, CDR1 is GTSNPN, CDR2 SVGIG (reference sequence). This CDR3 has 12 residues. J was trimmed by 4 bases and V by 4 bases; bases with no gene match: 2. The CDR3 region is CAWTTGGYGYTF. DNA for the CDR3: TGTGCCTGGACCACAGGGGGCTATGGCTACACCTTC.

The chain has TRBV5-1 and TRBJ1-3, with TRBD1 matching over 7 bases. The length of the CDR3 is 14 residues. J gave up 2 bases and V 3 bases, and 2 bases lay outside the gene matches. Germline-derived CDR1 and CDR2 are SGHRS and YFSETQ. The CDR3 loop reads CASSSGQAGNTIYF. Here the CDR3 DNA reads TGCGCCAGCAGCTCCGGACAGGCTGGAAACACCATATATTTT.